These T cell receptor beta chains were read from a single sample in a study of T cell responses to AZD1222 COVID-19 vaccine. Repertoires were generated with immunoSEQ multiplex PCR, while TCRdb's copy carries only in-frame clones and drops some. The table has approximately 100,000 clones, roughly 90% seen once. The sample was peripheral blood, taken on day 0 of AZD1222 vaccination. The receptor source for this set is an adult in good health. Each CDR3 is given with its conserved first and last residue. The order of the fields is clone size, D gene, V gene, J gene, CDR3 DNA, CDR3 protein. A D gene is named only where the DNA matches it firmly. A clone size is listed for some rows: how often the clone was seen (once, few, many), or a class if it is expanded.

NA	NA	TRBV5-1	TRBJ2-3	TGCGCCAGCAGCTTAAATTTGTTAGATACGCAGTATTTT	CASSLNLLDTQYF
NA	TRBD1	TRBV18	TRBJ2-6	TGTGCCAGCTCCCAACAGGGGGCTTCTGGGGCCAACGTCCTGACTTTC	CASSQQGASGANVLTF
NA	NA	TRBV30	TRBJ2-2	TGTGCCCAGGCCCGGAGGGGCACCGGGGAGCTGTTTTTT	CAQARRGTGELFF
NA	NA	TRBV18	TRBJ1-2	TGTGCCAGCTCACCACCGGGGGGCTCGGGCTACACCTTC	CASSPPGGSGYTF
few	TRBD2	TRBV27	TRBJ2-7	TGTGCCAGCAGTTTTTTAGCGGGAGGGGCATCTCGGGAGCAGTACTTC	CASSFLAGGASREQYF
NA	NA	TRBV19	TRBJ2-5	TGTGCCAGTAGTACATCCGGACCAAATCGGGAGACCCAGTACTTC	CASSTSGPNRETQYF
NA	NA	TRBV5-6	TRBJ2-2	TGTGCCAGCAGCTTGGATCCCGGCACCGGGGAGCTGTTTTTT	CASSLDPGTGELFF
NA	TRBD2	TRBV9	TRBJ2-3	TGTGCCAGCAGCGTAACCCTCAAAGGACTAGCGGGGGGGGATACGCAGTATTTT	CASSVTLKGLAGGDTQYF
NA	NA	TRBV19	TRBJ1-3	TGTGCCAGTAGTGTTGGAGACCCAAGCTCTGGAAACACCATATATTTT	CASSVGDPSSGNTIYF
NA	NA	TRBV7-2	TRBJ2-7	TGTGCCAGCAGCTCGGCTCTAGTAGGCGAGCAGTACTTC	CASSSALVGEQYF
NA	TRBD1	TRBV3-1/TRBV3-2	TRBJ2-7	TGTGCCAGCAGCCAAGAGTCCAGGGGGCACTACGAGCAGTACTTC	CASSQESRGHYEQYF
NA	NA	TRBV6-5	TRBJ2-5	TGTGCCAGCAGTTCACATATAGGGTCACAAGAGACCCAGTACTTC	CASSSHIGSQETQYF
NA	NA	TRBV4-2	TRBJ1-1	TGTGCCAGCAGCCAAGTTAAGGTGATGAACACTGAAGCTTTCTTT	CASSQVKVMNTEAFF
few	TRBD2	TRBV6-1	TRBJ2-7	TGTGCCAGCAGTGAAGCGCTTGGGACTAGTTACGAGCAGTACTTC	CASSEALGTSYEQYF
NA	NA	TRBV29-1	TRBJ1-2	TGCAGCGTTGAGAAGGACACTCGCAATGGCTACACCTTC	CSVEKDTRNGYTF
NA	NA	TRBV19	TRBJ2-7	TGTGCCAGTAGTAAGTTCCCTAAGGGGGAGATAAACGAGCAGTACTTC	CASSKFPKGEINEQYF
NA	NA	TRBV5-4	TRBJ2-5	TGTGCCAGCAGTCCCCAGGTCGATCCGCAAGAGACCCAGTACTTC	CASSPQVDPQETQYF
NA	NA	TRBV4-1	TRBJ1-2	TGCGCCAGCAGCCTCCTTTTGGCCCCCGAGGGCTACACCTTC	CASSLLLAPEGYTF
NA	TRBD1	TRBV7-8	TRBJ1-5	TGTGCCAGCAGCATGATGACAGGGGGCTGGGGCAATCAGCCCCAGCATTTT	CASSMMTGGWGNQPQHF
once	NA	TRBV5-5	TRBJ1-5	TGTGCCAGCAGCTTCTTACCCAATCAGCCCCAGCATTTT	CASSFLPNQPQHF
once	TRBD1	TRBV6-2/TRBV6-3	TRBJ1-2	TGTGCCAGCAGCTCCGGGACAGGGACCTATGGCTACACCTTC	CASSSGTGTYGYTF
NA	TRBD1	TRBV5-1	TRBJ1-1	TGCGCCAGCAGCTCCCGGACAGGGGGCGTCGGCACTGAAGCTTTCTTT	CASSSRTGGVGTEAFF
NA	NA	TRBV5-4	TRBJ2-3	TGTGCCAGCAGCTGGGGGGAGACAGATACGCAGTATTTT	CASSWGETDTQYF
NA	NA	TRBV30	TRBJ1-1	TGTGCCTGGAACATGGGCGGGGGGAACACTGAAGCTTTCTTT	CAWNMGGGNTEAFF
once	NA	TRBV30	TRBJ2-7	TGTGCCTGGAGTGTAGCCCGGCGCTACGAGCAGTACTTC	CAWSVARRYEQYF
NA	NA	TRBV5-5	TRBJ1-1	TGTGCCAGCAGCTTGGTCGGGGTATGGGTCACTGAAGCTTTCTTT	CASSLVGVWVTEAFF
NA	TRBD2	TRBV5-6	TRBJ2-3	TGTGCCAGCAGCTGGACTAGCGGGAGATCAGATACGCAGTATTTT	CASSWTSGRSDTQYF
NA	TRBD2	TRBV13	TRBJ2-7	TGTGCCAGCAGCCCCCCCCGGGAGGGAGGGTCCTACGAGCAGTACTTC	CASSPPREGGSYEQYF
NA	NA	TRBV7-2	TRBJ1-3	TGTGCCAGCAGCGGGGGGCACTCTGGAAACACCATATATTTT	CASSGGHSGNTIYF
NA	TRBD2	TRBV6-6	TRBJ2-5	TGTGCCAGCAGTCCAGCGGGGGCAATAGAGACCCAGTACTTC	CASSPAGAIETQYF
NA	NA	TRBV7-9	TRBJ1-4	TGTGCCAGCAGCCCGACCAACAGGGATGAAAAACTGTTTTTT	CASSPTNRDEKLFF
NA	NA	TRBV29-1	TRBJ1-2	TGCAGCGTCATACAGGGCAACTATGGCTACACCTTC	CSVIQGNYGYTF
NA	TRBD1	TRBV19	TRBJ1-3	TGTGCCAGTAGCACCAAGCCCGGGACAGCATACTCTGGAAACACCATATATTTT	CASSTKPGTAYSGNTIYF
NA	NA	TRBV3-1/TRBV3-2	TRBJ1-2	TGTGCCAGCACCCCGGAGGGTATTAAGGACTATGGCTACACCTTC	CASTPEGIKDYGYTF
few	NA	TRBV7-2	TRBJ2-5	TGTGCCAGCAGCTTAGTGGACAGCCTCCCGGTGGGGACCCAGTACTTC	CASSLVDSLPVGTQYF
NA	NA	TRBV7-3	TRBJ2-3	TGTGCCAGCAGCCCAACAGCCCTCACAGATACGCAGTATTTT	CASSPTALTDTQYF
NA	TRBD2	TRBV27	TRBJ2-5	TGTGCCAGCAGTTTAAACCAGGGCGGGGGAGAGACCCAGTACTTC	CASSLNQGGGETQYF
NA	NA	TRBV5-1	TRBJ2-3	TGCGCCAGCAGCTTAACGCAGGCGACAGATACGCAGTATTTT	CASSLTQATDTQYF
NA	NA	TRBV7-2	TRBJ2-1	TGTGCCAGCAGCCACCTAGGGGGGACTGGGCACAATGAGCAGTTCTTC	CASSHLGGTGHNEQFF
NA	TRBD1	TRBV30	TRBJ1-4	TGTGCCTGGAGTACGACAGGGTTATATGAAAAACTGTTTTTT	CAWSTTGLYEKLFF
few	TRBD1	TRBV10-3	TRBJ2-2	TGTGCCATCAGGGGGGACAGACAGAACACCGGGGAGCTGTTTTTT	CAIRGDRQNTGELFF
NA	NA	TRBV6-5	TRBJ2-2	TGTGCCAGCAGAGACAGACCTACCGGGGAGCTGTTTTTT	CASRDRPTGELFF
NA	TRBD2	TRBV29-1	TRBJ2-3	TGCAGCGTGCGACCGGGACTAGCATCAGATACGCAGTATTTT	CSVRPGLASDTQYF
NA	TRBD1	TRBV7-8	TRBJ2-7	TGTGCCAGCAGCTTAAGGTCTGACAGGGGGTACGAGCAGTACTTC	CASSLRSDRGYEQYF
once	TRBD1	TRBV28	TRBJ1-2	TGTGCCAGCAGTTTTGTCACAGGGGGTTATGGCTACACCTTC	CASSFVTGGYGYTF
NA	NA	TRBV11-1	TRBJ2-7	TGTGCCAGCAGCTCCTTAAGGGTGGAAGGTGGGTACGAGCAGTACTTC	CASSSLRVEGGYEQYF
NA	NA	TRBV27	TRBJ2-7	TGTGCCAGCAGTTTACGGTCCGCACAGAGCTACGAGCAGTACTTC	CASSLRSAQSYEQYF
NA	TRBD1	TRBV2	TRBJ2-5	TGTGCCAGCAGTGATGGGACAGGGGGATTACAAGAGACCCAGTACTTC	CASSDGTGGLQETQYF
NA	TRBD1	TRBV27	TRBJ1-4	TGTGCCAGCAGTCCACAGGGGACTAATGAAAAACTGTTTTTT	CASSPQGTNEKLFF
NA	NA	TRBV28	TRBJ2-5	TGTGCCAGCAGGTTCCAGGGAGGTGGGGAGACCCAGTACTTC	CASRFQGGGETQYF
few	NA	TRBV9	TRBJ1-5	TGTGCCAGCACTCATACAGAGGGCGGCAATCAGCCCCAGCATTTT	CASTHTEGGNQPQHF
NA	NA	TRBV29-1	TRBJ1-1	TGCAGCGCCCCAGAGGCTGGGATTGAAGCTTTCTTT	CSAPEAGIEAFF
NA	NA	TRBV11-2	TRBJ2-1	TGTGCCAGCAGCTCTCTTTTTTCGGGGGCAGGTGAGCAGTTCTTC	CASSSLFSGAGEQFF
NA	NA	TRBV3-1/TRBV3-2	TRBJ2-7	TGTGCCAGCAGCCAAAACAGGGTAACCTACGAGCAGTACTTC	CASSQNRVTYEQYF
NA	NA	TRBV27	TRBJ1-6	TGTGCCAGCAGTTTAGGACTGAGATATAATTCACCCCTCCACTTT	CASSLGLRYNSPLHF
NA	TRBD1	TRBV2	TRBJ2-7	TGTGCCAGCAGTGAAGGACCCGGACAGGGATACGAGCAGTACTTC	CASSEGPGQGYEQYF
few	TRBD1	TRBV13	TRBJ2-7	TGTGCCAGCAGCCGGGGCGACAGGGACTCCTACGAGCAGTACTTC	CASSRGDRDSYEQYF
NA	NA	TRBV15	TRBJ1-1	TGTGCCACCAGCAGGGGACACACTGAAGCTTTCTTT	CATSRGHTEAFF
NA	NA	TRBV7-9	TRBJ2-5	TGTGCCAGCAGCTTTGGCCGAACCCAAGAGACCCAGTACTTC	CASSFGRTQETQYF
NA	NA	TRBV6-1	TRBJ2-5	TGTGCCAGCAGTGAATTGGGCAGTCAAGAGACCCAGTACTTC	CASSELGSQETQYF